The 17 T cell receptor beta chains in this list originate from one sample, sequenced in a study of spatial heterogeneity in lung cancer. MiXCR, run by TCRdb on the 5' RACE reads, gives a single entry per CDR3 protein. The profile shows 12,000 to 15,000 distinct CDR3 sequences, around 8% of them singletons. The time point is: sample taken at primary tumor resection. Whole RNA came from tumor, nontumor lung or frozen PBMC and was sequenced without being sorted. Sequenced material: PBMCs, taken at surgery. The receptors were gathered from a female donor with early-stage non-small cell lung cancer.

In this sample, this clonotype turned up many times. The chain couples TRBV7-8 to TRBJ2-5, with D unresolved. Germline V CDR1 and CDR2: SGHVS, FQNEAQ. V shed 3 bases and J shed 6 bases, with 8 bases lying between them. The CDR3 is 12 amino acids. The CDR3 DNA follows: TGTGCCAGCAGCTTTGAGATTCAGACCCAGTACTTC. Its translation: CASSFEIQTQYF.

This clonotype was seen ten or more times. This CDR3 reads CASSRGGDEQFF. The CDR3 DNA reads as TGTGCCAGCAGCAGGGGGGGCGATGAGCAGTTCTTC. This rearrangement joins TRBV7-2 to TRBJ2-1, with D maybe TRBD2 (7 bases). Germline CDR1 and CDR2: SGHTA and FQGNSA. This CDR3 has 12 amino acids. V was cut by 5 bases and J by 8 bases, with 10 bases left in between.

This clonotype was counted between two and nine times. The rearrangement uses TRBV12-3 or TRBV12-4 and TRBJ2-2; D call uncertain. The CDR3 runs to 12 residues. Trimming removed 8 bases from V and 3 bases from J, with 7 bases in between. DNA for the CDR3: TGTGCCAGCGGGCTAGACACCGGGGAGCTGTTTTTT. Its protein product is CASGLDTGELFF.

The chain joins TRBV20-1 to TRBJ1-1; D gene ambiguous. Germline CDR1 and CDR2: DFQATT and SNEGSKA (reference sequence). The CDR3 runs to 15 residues. V lost 3 bases and J lost 1, with 15 bases in between. CDR3 amino acids: CSASDPRRGNTEAFF. CDR3 in DNA: TGCAGTGCTAGTGACCCGAGGCGGGGGAACACTGAAGCTTTCTTT.

This clonotype was counted at least ten times. The V gene is TRBV7-2, the J gene TRBJ2-2; unclear D gene. The germline V gene encodes CDR1 SGHTA and CDR2 FQGNSA. There are 13 residues in the CDR3. The V gene lost 8 bases and the J gene lost 5 bases, with 12 bases spanning the gap. The CDR3 loop is CASCPPATGELFF. The CDR3 DNA reads TGTGCCAGCTGCCCTCCCGCAACCGGGGAGCTGTTTTTT.

This clonotype occurred many times. CDR3 bases: TGTGCCAGCAGCTTGGGCGCGGGACTAGCCCACGAGACCCAGTACTTC. Its protein is CASSLGAGLAHETQYF. This rearrangement joins TRBV7-8 to TRBJ2-5; 9 bases map to TRBD2. Trimming at V came to 3 bases and at J to 5 bases, leaving 10 bases not matched to a gene. CDR1 is SGHVS and CDR2 is FQNEAQ in the germline V gene. The CDR3 length is 16 residues.

This clonotype was observed many times. The J gene is TRBJ2-5, the V gene TRBV7-2; 9 nucleotides line up with TRBD2. Losses at the gene ends were 4 bases for V and 5 bases for J; bases not matched to a gene: 14. In germline, CDR1 is SGHTA, CDR2 FQGNSA. The CDR3 loop spans 17 amino acids. The CDR3 reads CASSSSASGGPVETQYF. The CDR3 DNA reads as TGTGCCAGCAGCTCATCGGCCAGCGGGGGGCCGGTGGAGACCCAGTACTTC.

This clonotype was seen many times. The rearrangement links TRBV27 to TRBJ2-5; TRBD2 matches at 14 bases. The CDR3 length is 16 residues. In germline, CDR1 is MNHEY, CDR2 SMNVEV (reference sequence). Germline trimming cut 0 bases from V and 9 bases from J; bases unmatched to any gene: 6. The CDR3 reads CASSLSGLAGERAQYF. The CDR3 DNA sequence: TGTGCCAGCAGTTTATCGGGACTAGCGGGAGAAAGGGCCCAGTACTTC.

This clonotype counts as medium-sized. This chain connects TRBV14 to TRBJ2-7; D gene unclear. With 0 bases removed from V and 7 bases from J, the gap between germline ends came to 7 bases. The CDR3 has 12 amino acids. Per germline, CDR1 SGHDN and CDR2 FVKESK. The CDR3 sequence: CASSQDRREQYF. DNA of the CDR3: TGTGCCAGCAGCCAAGATAGGCGGGAGCAGTACTTC.

By sample share, this clonotype is medium-sized. DNA of the CDR3: TGCAGTGCTAGGGACCAACAGGGGAGCAATCAGCCCCAGCATTTT. Residues: CSARDQQGSNQPQHF. The chain has TRBV20-1 and TRBJ1-5, with TRBD1 matching over 7 bases. Trimming cost V 3 bases and J 1 base; bases outside gene matches: 6. The V gene's germline CDR1 is DFQATT and CDR2 SNEGSKA (reference sequence). The CDR3 is made up of 15 amino acids.

The rearrangement uses TRBV3-1 and TRBJ2-2, with 12 bases lining up with TRBD2. The germline gives CDR1 LGHDT, CDR2 YNNKEL (reference sequence). Trimming at V came to 2 bases and at J to 4 bases, leaving 8 bases not matched to a gene. The CDR3 has 18 residues. The CDR3 DNA reads as TGTGCCAGCAGCCAAAGACTTCTAGCGGGAGGGGTCACCGGGGAGCTGTTTTTT. Protein: CASSQRLLAGGVTGELFF. The variable domain in full, completed from reference TRBV3-1 and TRBJ2-2, reads DTAVSQTPKYLVTQMGNDKSIKCEQNLGHDTMYWYKQDSKKFLKIMFSYNNKELIINETVPNRFSPKSPDKAHLNLHINSLELGDSAVYFCASSQRLLAGGVTGELFFGEGSRLTVL.

There are many counts of this clonotype. The chain combines TRBV6-5 with TRBJ1-1, with TRBD1 matching over 8 bases. Germline lookup yields CDR1 MNHEY and CDR2 SVGAGI. This CDR3 is built from 13 residues. V was pared by 6 bases and J by 1 base, with 1 base of the junction left unmatched. The CDR3 protein is CASRGQENTEAFF. The DNA of the CDR3 is TGTGCCAGCAGGGGACAGGAGAACACTGAAGCTTTCTTT.

This clonotype was counted at least ten times. CDR3 sequence (DNA): TGTGCCAGCAGCTTTATTGGGTCGTCCAAGGGGCCCCAGCATTTT. Residues: CASSFIGSSKGPQHF. V gene TRBV5-6 combines with J gene TRBJ1-5, with no clear D. This CDR3 contains 15 residues. Trimming took off 2 bases at V and 9 bases at J, with 18 bases between the two ends. Germline V gene data show CDR1 as SGHDT and CDR2 as YYEEEE.

This clonotype was observed at least ten times. This sequence joins TRBV28 and TRBJ2-1; TRBD2 matches 14 bases. CDR3 length: 15 residues. The V and J ends lost 6 bases and 6 bases, in that order; junction bases with no gene match: 4. Germline CDR1 MDHEN, CDR2 SYDVKM. CDR3: CASRKGLAGGNEQFF. CDR3 bases: TGTGCCAGCAGAAAAGGACTAGCGGGAGGCAATGAGCAGTTCTTC.

This clonotype appeared many times. The CDR3 DNA is TGTGCCAGCAGCGGGGACAGGGAATCCTACGAGCAGTACTTC. Translation: CASSGDRESYEQYF. The chain is built from TRBV9 and TRBJ2-7, with TRBD1 matching over 9 bases. The CDR3 consists of 14 residues. Germline V gene data show CDR1 as SGDLS and CDR2 as YYNGEE. V lost 3 bases and J lost 1; bases outside the gene matches: 2.

This clonotype has a count of ten or more. The chain combines TRBV6-1 with TRBJ1-2; D gene uncertain. The CDR3 consists of 13 residues. Germline V CDR1 and CDR2: MNHNS, SASEGT. V lost 2 bases and J 4 bases, leaving 8 bases between the germline ends. CDR3 DNA sequence: TGTGCCAGCAGTGAACAAGTCCTCTATGGCTACACCTTC. It specifies CASSEQVLYGYTF.

This clonotype was picked up many times. The chain is built from TRBV20-1 and TRBJ1-1; a weak D match, TRBD1 (6 bases). V lost 2 bases and J lost 4, with 14 bases in between. The germline V gene encodes CDR1 DFQATT and CDR2 SNEGSKA (reference sequence). The CDR3 is 14 amino acids. CDR3 sequence: CSARTTGSGTEAFF. The CDR3, as DNA: TGCAGTGCTAGAACAACAGGGAGTGGCACTGAAGCTTTCTTT.